Listed below are T cell receptor beta chains from one sample, sequenced in a study of cytomegalovirus exposure and HLA in healthy donors. Repertoires were generated with immunoSEQ multiplex PCR, while TCRdb's copy carries only in-frame clones and drops some. The table lists under 200,000 clones, roughly 80% of them singletons. The sequenced sample consisted of PBMCs. These receptors were collected from a woman aged 25-40 years in good health and CMV-seronegative. The CDR3 runs from the conserved cysteine through the conserved F or W. Each record gives: J gene, V gene, CDR3 protein.

TRBJ2-1	TRBV6-1	CASSGWGGGYYNEQFF
TRBJ1-2	TRBV6-6	CASTSQRGTADYGYTF
TRBJ2-7	TRBV21-1	CASSRGYEQYF
TRBJ1-5	TRBV6-6	CASSYRQRDQPQHF
TRBJ1-2	TRBV28	CASTSGAYGYTF
TRBJ2-1	TRBV29-1	CSVVGGSLAPIDEQFF
TRBJ2-5	TRBV7-5	CARSLEAGQGKETQYF
TRBJ2-2	TRBV5-1	CASSSSSRSGGGELFF
TRBJ1-4	TRBV25-1	CASSGTGGNEKLFF
TRBJ2-5	TRBV19	CASSIAGRGGRETQYF
TRBJ2-3	TRBV27	CASSNLPGSTLGTDTQYF
TRBJ2-4	TRBV5-6	CASSLNPGMVNIQYF
TRBJ2-7	TRBV30	CAWSVGVPNEQYF
TRBJ2-3	TRBV5-1	CASSFGSGTDTQYF
TRBJ2-7	TRBV7-8	CACKGTGLYEQYF
TRBJ1-6	TRBV7-7	CASSLWTGGFMGGSYNSPLHF
TRBJ2-7	TRBV5-1	CASSLAGTGNGYEQYF
TRBJ1-1	TRBV6-5	CASSTRGANTEAFF
TRBJ1-1	TRBV5-1	CASSLAAGKIEAFF
TRBJ1-3	TRBV11-2	CASSLSGGSGNTIYF
TRBJ1-5	TRBV5-8	CASSSSLKTQNQPQHF
TRBJ2-7	TRBV6-5	CASSYAGTSIYEQYF
TRBJ2-5	TRBV28	CASSPAGLQETQYF
TRBJ1-1	TRBV7-6	CASSLGTMNTEAFF
TRBJ1-1	TRBV27	CASRAGGTNTEAFF
TRBJ1-1	TRBV18	CASSPMTGPSLEAFF
TRBJ1-3	TRBV25-1	CASSAPGGRRTAGNTIYF
TRBJ2-7	TRBV2	CATSGVFSYEQYF
TRBJ1-5	TRBV4-1	CASSQVGADQPQHF
TRBJ2-5	TRBV9	CASSVAGGETQYF